This record concerns one T cell receptor beta chain sequence. The source of the sample is a study of blood T cell repertoires in COVID-19. Study at large: Some COVID-19 samples were acute and others convalescent; all came from the United States, Italy and Spain. In each case, the material was cDNA or gDNA derived from T cells, B-cell-depleted T cells, or PBMCs.

Trimming removed 1 base from V and 7 bases from J, with 11 bases in between. This CDR3 is built from 14 residues. Germline V gene lookup returns CDR1 SGHNT and CDR2 YYREEE (reference sequence). In the original workflow: Researchers report that nucleated cell counts were estimated from reference gene primer amplification. Profiled with immunoSEQ multiplex PCR; TCRdb holds only in-frame clones, not every one. V and J calls and clone size follow that table, whereas D and trimming were derived from the DNA. The sample lists 95,000 to 150,000 clones, 85% occurring once. The chain has TRBV5-4 and TRBJ2-2; the D is unclear. What was sequenced was peripheral blood. This TCR was recovered from a man older than 75 with active or convalescent COVID-19. The CDR3 nucleotides are TGTGCCAGCAGCTTGCGTCAGGCCAACGGGGAGCTGTTTTTT. This translates into CASSLRQANGELFF.